The clone carrying this T cell receptor (beta chain) has a count of ten or more. The antigen remains unidentified. TCRdb itself ran the 5' RACE reads through MiXCR, one entry per CDR3 protein. Of roughly 490,000 distinct CDR3 sequences in the sample, roughly 5% were seen once. Germline V gives CDR1 DFQATT, CDR2 SNEGSKA (reference sequence). This CDR3 spans 15 amino acids. V dropped 0 bases and J dropped 5; count of bases not matched to a gene: 4. The sample originates from a study of CD8 T cells in ankylosing spondylitis. Study findings and constraints: Seemingly characteristic of ankylosing spondylitis blood was a TCR beta motif consisting of fewer than 10 highly homologous variants.

This clonotype was sampled from a male donor with ankylosing spondylitis. The sequenced sample consisted of blood, either unsorted or a sorted T cell fraction (not recorded which). This sequence joins TRBV20-1 and TRBJ2-1, with 10 bases lining up with TRBD2. DNA of the CDR3: TGCAGTGCTAGAGATCCCACTAGCGGGGACAATGAGCAGTTCTTC. The encoded protein is CSARDPTSGDNEQFF.